The sequence of this T cell receptor beta chain was determined in a study of shared clonotypes between healthy human individuals. About the research overall: Each donor's CD8 memory used one plate, CD8 naive two, each CD4 subset three. Study conclusions and caveats: Naive subsets generally exceeded memory subsets in estimated richness. A reduction in generation probabilities was seen for non-shared clonotypes relative to those shared by all four donors.

Within Nashville, Tennessee resided all donors, each a Caucasian adult. The germline gives CDR1 SGHRS, CDR2 YFSETQ. This CDR3 region has 18 residues. J was trimmed by 2 bases and V by 4 bases; bases with no gene match: 9. Measured with immunoSEQ multiplex PCR; TCRdb has only the in-frame clones, and not every one. The table has over a million clones, 60% to 80% seen once. A note on this clone: Its antigen is unidentified.

This chain links TRBV5-1 with TRBJ2-5; 15 bases line up with TRBD2. The TCR comes from a young man in good health. The specimen sequenced was memory CD4+ T cells sorted from blood. The subset was: CD45RA-negative fraction. CDR3 sequence (DNA): TGCGCCAGCAGCCCGGGACTAGCGGGGGGCCTGGTGCAAGAGACCCAGTACTTC. Its protein product is CASSPGLAGGLVQETQYF.